This T cell receptor beta chain emerged from a study of blood T cell repertoires in COVID-19. Across the study: Samples came from the United States, Italy and Spain, spanning acute and convalescent COVID-19.

The length of the CDR3 is 14 residues. Germline V CDR1 and CDR2: SGHTA, FQGTGA. V shed 5 bases and J shed 4 bases, with 14 bases lying between them. Source study methods: From reference gene primer amplification, estimates of nucleated cell counts were derived. Sequencing used immunoSEQ multiplex PCR; TCRdb keeps in-frame clones, though not all of them. The DNA gave D and trimming, while V, J and clone size come from that table. The table lists 150,000 to 200,000 clones, about four fifths of them singletons. This TCR was sampled from a man in his 60s with acute or convalescent COVID-19. The sequencing input was peripheral blood. The rearrangement uses TRBV7-3 and TRBJ1-1; maybe TRBD1 (6 bases). CDR3 nucleotide sequence: TGTGCCAGCAGCCCAACAGGGTTTGGCACTGAAGCTTTCTTT. The encoded protein is CASSPTGFGTEAFF.